This T cell receptor beta chain emerged from a study of T cell responses to AZD1222 COVID-19 vaccine. Study-level background: Pooled together were second doses at about 4 or about 12 weeks.

A note on this clone: The antigen is unknown.

Libraries were prepared by immunoSEQ multiplex PCR; TCRdb keeps only in-frame clonotypes and omits some of them. The sample records some 90,000 clones, approximately 90% being singletons. Study-wide results and limits: Sampled repertoires all dated from after the peak T cell response. Among the donors, most were white British and more were female, and clonal diversity was possibly underestimated.

Trimming pared 6 bases from V and 5 bases from J, leaving 13 bases between. The CDR3 has 13 residues. The specimen was peripheral blood, collected on day 0 of AZD1222 vaccination. The chain employs TRBV12-3 or TRBV12-4 and TRBJ2-5, with no clear D. This sequence originates from an adult in good health. The CDR3 nucleotides are TGTGCCAGCAGCCGCGACCTCTCGGAGACCCAGTACTTC. Translated: CASSRDLSETQYF.